This passage covers 11 T cell receptor beta chains from one sample sequenced in a study of cytomegalovirus exposure and HLA in healthy donors. PCR involved 60 Vbeta and 13 Jbeta primers. The data were produced by immunoSEQ multiplex PCR, yet TCRdb's version contains in-frame clones alone and is incomplete. The sample records approximately 210,000 clones, about four fifths being singletons. The sequenced sample consisted of PBMCs. All receptors derive from a male donor in good health and CMV-seropositive.

V gene TRBV9 combines with J gene TRBJ2-3; 7 nucleotides agree with TRBD1. The J segment lost 1 base and the V segment lost 3 bases, leaving 2 bases of the junction unmatched. The length of the CDR3 is 14 residues. Germline CDR1 and CDR2: SGDLS and YYNGEE. The CDR3 DNA reads as TGTGCCAGCAGCGCCCAGGGGGGCACAGATACGCAGTATTTT. Its protein product is CASSAQGGTDTQYF.

The chain joins TRBV27 to TRBJ2-4; no reliable D call. The germline CDR1 and CDR2 sequences are MNHEY and SMNVEV (reference sequence). The CDR3 spans 13 residues. V shed 0 bases and J shed 7 bases, with 7 bases lying between them. The CDR3 nucleotides are TGTGCCAGCAGTTTATCTCCACTCAACATTCAGTACTTC. This sequence encodes CASSLSPLNIQYF.

In regard to this clone: One junction end disagrees with the germline gene, perhaps due to a read error. The chain joins TRBV7-9 to TRBJ2-1; 16 bases are a match to TRBD2. CDR1 is SEHNR, CDR2 FQNEAQ, per germline (reference sequence). This CDR3 region has 16 residues. The CDR3 reads CSSSLPGLAGGREQFF. The DNA for the CDR3 is TGTTCCAGCAGCTTACCGGGACTAGCGGGGGGGCGTGAGCAGTTCTTC.

The chain is built from TRBV7-9 and TRBJ2-1; D remains unclear. The ends were cut back, 5 bases at V and 5 bases at J, with 10 bases in the middle. The length of the CDR3 is 13 residues. Germline assignment: CDR1 SEHNR and CDR2 FQNEAQ (reference sequence). The CDR3 loop reads CASSPPENNEQFF. The CDR3 DNA sequence: TGTGCCAGCAGCCCTCCCGAGAACAATGAGCAGTTCTTC.

The rearrangement uses TRBV6-5 and TRBJ1-1; 7 positions match TRBD1. V shed 6 bases, J shed 5 bases, and the junction held 9 bases outside the gene matches. The CDR3 contains 14 residues. Germline loops: CDR1 MNHEY, CDR2 SVGAGI. The CDR3 spells CASRIRGQGTEAFF. In nucleotides, the CDR3 is TGTGCCAGCAGGATAAGGGGGCAAGGGACTGAAGCTTTCTTT.

V is TRBV28 and J is TRBJ1-5, with a possible D match to TRBD1 (6 bases). The CDR3 sequence is 14 residues long. Trimming took off 2 bases at V and 4 bases at J, with 9 bases between the two ends. CDR1 and CDR2 (germline): MDHEN, SYDVKM. This chain's CDR3 is CASSLNRANQPQHF. DNA for the CDR3: TGTGCCAGCAGTTTAAACAGGGCTAATCAGCCCCAGCATTTT.

The rearrangement joins TRBV13 to TRBJ2-3, with D perhaps TRBD2 (6 bases). Per the germline V gene, CDR1 is PRHDT and CDR2 is FYEKMQ (reference sequence). The CDR3 runs to 15 residues. V was pared by 0 bases and J by 0 bases, with 7 bases between. The CDR3 region is CASSLGGGSTDTQYF. The CDR3 DNA follows: TGTGCCAGCAGCTTAGGCGGGGGTAGCACAGATACGCAGTATTTT.

The V and J genes are TRBV7-2 and TRBJ1-3; the D gene is possibly TRBD1 (6 bases). This CDR3 is 16 amino acids long. The ends were cut back, 1 base at V and 2 bases at J, with 12 bases in the middle. The germline CDR1 and CDR2 sequences are SGHTA and FQGNSA. Written as DNA, the CDR3 is TGTGCCAGCAGCTTAGTTAGGCCAGGGGCTGGAAACACCATATATTTT. Its translation is CASSLVRPGAGNTIYF.

A word on this clone: A junction boundary mismatches the germline segment, possibly from a read error. This chain joins TRBV19 and TRBJ2-2; 7 bases map to TRBD1. Germline CDR1 reads LNHDA; CDR2 reads SQIVND (reference sequence). This CDR3 is built from 16 residues. The CDR3 spells CASASPGQTNAGELFF. For the CDR3, the DNA is TGTGCCAGTGCGTCTCCGGGACAGACGAACGCCGGGGAGCTGTTTTTT.

V and J are TRBV5-1 and TRBJ2-1, with a tentative D call TRBD1 (5 bases). V was trimmed by 6 bases and J by 1 base, leaving 11 bases between them. The CDR3 is 14 residues long. Germline lookup yields CDR1 SGHRS and CDR2 YFSETQ. CDR3 bases: TGCGCCAGCACTAGGGGCCAATCCTACAATGAGCAGTTCTTC. This codes for CASTRGQSYNEQFF.

The rearrangement uses TRBV5-1 and TRBJ2-7, with TRBD1 matching 9 bases. CDR1 and CDR2 from the germline V gene are SGHRS and YFSETQ. The CDR3 is made up of 15 amino acids. Trimming removed 1 base from V and 5 bases from J; junction bases left unmatched: 7. The CDR3 DNA reads TGCGCCAGCAGCTTGACCGGGACAGGGCCGAACGAGCAGTACTTC. Protein: CASSLTGTGPNEQYF.